This record covers a single T cell receptor (beta chain). Its specificity is not known. This record belongs to a study of beta chain features in type 1 diabetes. General study points: Naive, central memory and regulatory TCRB repertoires appeared more similar among patients than healthy donors. There was a possibility that cDNA sequencing over-represented cells with high TCR expression. Shorter TCRB CDR3s, moderately but significantly so, marked every one of the four CD4+ subsets in Type 1 diabetes patients.

CDR3 length: 13 amino acids. CDR1 is SQVTM, CDR2 ANQGSEA, per germline. V lost 8 bases, J lost 1 base, and 6 bases stayed unmatched. Expressed TCRB transcripts were sequenced, since all the RNA that had been isolated was reverse transcribed. An average of approximately 3.4 million reads was obtained for naive, central memory and regulatory T cell samples. Measured with immunoSEQ multiplex PCR; TCRdb has only the in-frame clones, and not every one. The sample yields hundreds of thousands of clones, 9.5% to 12% seen once. The gene calls are TRBV29-1 and TRBJ2-3; 7 bases line up with TRBD1. The receptor was isolated from a woman aged 25 to 45 in good health. Sequencing used naive CD4+ T cells from blood. The CDR3, as DNA: TGCAGCTACCACAGGGGAGGCACAGATACGCAGTATTTT. Translation: CSYHRGGTDTQYF.